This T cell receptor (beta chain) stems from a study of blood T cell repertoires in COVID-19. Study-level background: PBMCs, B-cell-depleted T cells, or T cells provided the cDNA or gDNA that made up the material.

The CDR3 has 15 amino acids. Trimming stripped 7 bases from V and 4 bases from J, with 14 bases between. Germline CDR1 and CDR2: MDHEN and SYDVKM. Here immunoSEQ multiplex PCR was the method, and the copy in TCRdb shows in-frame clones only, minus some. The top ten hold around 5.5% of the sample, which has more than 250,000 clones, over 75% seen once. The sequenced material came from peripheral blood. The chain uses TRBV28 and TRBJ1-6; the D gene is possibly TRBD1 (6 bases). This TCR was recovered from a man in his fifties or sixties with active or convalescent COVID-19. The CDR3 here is CASKGGRGYNSPLHF. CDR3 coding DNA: TGTGCCAGCAAGGGAGGGAGGGGGTATAATTCACCCCTCCACTTT.